These T cell receptor beta chains were read from a single sample in a study of cytomegalovirus exposure and HLA in healthy donors. Libraries were prepared by immunoSEQ multiplex PCR; TCRdb keeps only in-frame clonotypes and omits some of them. The sample table sets out some 75,000 clones. Sequenced sample: PBMCs. These receptors originate from a boy younger than 18 in good health and CMV-seronegative. Each CDR3 is given with its conserved first and last residue. Each record gives: D gene, J gene, V gene, CDR3 protein, CDR3 DNA. The D gene is left open where the match is weak.

D gene: .
J gene: TRBJ2-1
V gene: TRBV2
CDR3 protein: CASSREYEQFF
CDR3 DNA: TGTGCCAGCAGCCGGGAGTATGAGCAGTTCTTC

D gene: .
J gene: TRBJ1-2
V gene: TRBV9
CDR3 protein: CASSVATTPSNYGYTF
CDR3 DNA: TGTGCCAGCAGCGTAGCTACGACACCCTCTAACTATGGCTACACCTTC

D gene: .
J gene: TRBJ1-1
V gene: TRBV30
CDR3 protein: CAWSVRLMNTEAFF
CDR3 DNA: TGTGCCTGGAGTGTACGGTTAATGAACACTGAAGCTTTCTTT

D gene: .
J gene: TRBJ2-3
V gene: TRBV7-2
CDR3 protein: CASSISPLPTGDTQYF
CDR3 DNA: TGTGCCAGCAGCATTAGCCCCCTCCCCACGGGGGATACGCAGTATTTT

D gene: TRBD1
J gene: TRBJ2-7
V gene: TRBV28
CDR3 protein: CASSSGQGVYEQYF
CDR3 DNA: TGTGCCAGCAGTTCGGGACAGGGAGTGTACGAGCAGTACTTC

D gene: .
J gene: TRBJ1-4
V gene: TRBV2
CDR3 protein: CASTQGLGNEKLFF
CDR3 DNA: TGTGCCAGCACGCAGGGTTTAGGTAATGAAAAACTGTTTTTT

D gene: .
J gene: TRBJ1-1
V gene: TRBV5-1
CDR3 protein: CASSHDTGKNTEAFF
CDR3 DNA: TGCGCCAGCAGCCATGACACGGGGAAGAACACTGAAGCTTTCTTT

D gene: .
J gene: TRBJ2-3
V gene: TRBV29-1
CDR3 protein: CSVDREGTDTQYF
CDR3 DNA: TGCAGCGTTGACAGGGAGGGCACAGATACGCAGTATTTT

D gene: TRBD1
J gene: TRBJ1-4
V gene: TRBV25-1
CDR3 protein: CASRGWAGGPNEKLFF
CDR3 DNA: TGTGCCAGCAGGGGATGGGCAGGGGGGCCTAATGAAAAACTGTTTTTT

D gene: .
J gene: TRBJ2-3
V gene: TRBV25-1
CDR3 protein: CASSGGIGTDTQYF
CDR3 DNA: TGTGCCAGCAGTGGAGGAATTGGCACAGATACGCAGTATTTT

D gene: .
J gene: TRBJ1-2
V gene: TRBV5-1
CDR3 protein: CASSLDRAHGYTF
CDR3 DNA: TGCGCCAGCAGCTTGGACAGGGCCCATGGCTACACCTTC

D gene: .
J gene: TRBJ2-1
V gene: TRBV4-1
CDR3 protein: CASSQDLGTAEQFF
CDR3 DNA: TGCGCCAGCAGCCAAGATCTGGGCACGGCCGAGCAGTTCTTC

D gene: .
J gene: TRBJ1-3
V gene: TRBV4-2
CDR3 protein: CASSQDIRGFGNTIYF
CDR3 DNA: TGTGCCAGCAGCCAAGACATTAGGGGTTTTGGAAACACCATATATTTT

D gene: TRBD2
J gene: TRBJ2-1
V gene: TRBV15
CDR3 protein: CATSTERDAYNEQFF
CDR3 DNA: TGTGCCACCAGCACTGAGCGGGACGCCTACAATGAGCAGTTCTTC

D gene: TRBD1
J gene: TRBJ2-5
V gene: TRBV30
CDR3 protein: CAWSVRGLETQYF
CDR3 DNA: TGTGCCTGGAGTGTTAGGGGGCTGGAGACCCAGTACTTC

D gene: TRBD1
J gene: TRBJ1-5
V gene: TRBV6-5
CDR3 protein: CASRSGQGRQPQHF
CDR3 DNA: TGTGCCAGCAGGTCGGGACAGGGGCGTCAGCCCCAGCATTTT

D gene: TRBD2
J gene: TRBJ2-1
V gene: TRBV9
CDR3 protein: CASSVLAASDNEQFF
CDR3 DNA: TGTGCCAGCAGCGTTCTAGCGGCATCCGACAATGAGCAGTTCTTC

D gene: .
J gene: TRBJ1-2
V gene: TRBV4-3
CDR3 protein: CASSQEPGHLVGYTF
CDR3 DNA: TGCGCCAGCAGCCAAGAACCGGGACACTTGGTGGGCTACACCTTC

D gene: TRBD1
J gene: TRBJ1-2
V gene: TRBV30
CDR3 protein: CASLPLSTGTYGYTF
CDR3 DNA: TGTGCTTCCTTACCCCTCTCGACAGGGACCTATGGCTACACCTTC

D gene: .
J gene: TRBJ2-1
V gene: TRBV30
CDR3 protein: CAWSVPLVSTHEQFF
CDR3 DNA: TGTGCCTGGAGTGTACCACTAGTCAGTACCCATGAGCAGTTCTTC

D gene: TRBD1
J gene: TRBJ1-2
V gene: TRBV5-4
CDR3 protein: CASSWGTGDYGYTF
CDR3 DNA: TGTGCCAGCAGCTGGGGGACAGGGGACTATGGCTACACCTTC

D gene: .
J gene: TRBJ2-2
V gene: TRBV7-3
CDR3 protein: CASSESGPGELFF
CDR3 DNA: TGTGCCAGCAGCGAGAGCGGACCCGGGGAGCTGTTTTTT

D gene: .
J gene: TRBJ2-2
V gene: TRBV29-1
CDR3 protein: CSVEELGHNTGELFF
CDR3 DNA: TGCAGCGTTGAAGAATTGGGCCACAACACCGGGGAGCTGTTTTTT

D gene: .
J gene: TRBJ2-7
V gene: TRBV2
CDR3 protein: CASSEARSPYEQYF
CDR3 DNA: TGTGCCAGCAGTGAAGCCAGATCTCCCTACGAGCAGTACTTC

D gene: .
J gene: TRBJ1-2
V gene: TRBV5-1
CDR3 protein: CASSLGFAQEANYGYTF
CDR3 DNA: TGCGCCAGCAGCTTGGGATTCGCCCAGGAAGCTAACTATGGCTACACCTTC

D gene: TRBD2
J gene: TRBJ2-3
V gene: TRBV5-4
CDR3 protein: CASRPTSGDTDTQYF
CDR3 DNA: TGTGCCAGCAGACCGACTAGCGGGGACACAGATACGCAGTATTTT

D gene: .
J gene: TRBJ1-2
V gene: TRBV18
CDR3 protein: CASSPNPGDYFYGYTF
CDR3 DNA: TGTGCCAGCTCACCAAACCCGGGCGACTACTTCTATGGCTACACCTTC

D gene: TRBD2
J gene: TRBJ2-1
V gene: TRBV7-3
CDR3 protein: CASSQTGTSGLDEQFF
CDR3 DNA: TGTGCCAGCAGCCAAACCGGGACTAGCGGGTTAGATGAGCAGTTCTTC

D gene: .
J gene: TRBJ1-1
V gene: TRBV6-6
CDR3 protein: CASSYGGEDTEAFF
CDR3 DNA: TGTGCCAGCAGTTACGGGGGCGAAGACACTGAAGCTTTCTTT

D gene: .
J gene: TRBJ2-1
V gene: TRBV29-1
CDR3 protein: CSVVRDYSANEQFF
CDR3 DNA: TGCAGCGTTGTACGGGATTATTCGGCGAATGAGCAGTTCTTC

D gene: .
J gene: TRBJ1-1
V gene: TRBV29-1
CDR3 protein: CSVQGGGLHTEAFF
CDR3 DNA: TGCAGCGTCCAAGGTGGGGGGTTACACACTGAAGCTTTCTTT

D gene: TRBD2
J gene: TRBJ2-1
V gene: TRBV4-1
CDR3 protein: CASSPSTSGLYNEQFF
CDR3 DNA: TGCGCCAGCAGCCCTTCGACTAGCGGACTTTACAATGAGCAGTTCTTC

D gene: TRBD1
J gene: TRBJ1-2
V gene: TRBV6-1
CDR3 protein: CASSEGEDRADGYTF
CDR3 DNA: TGTGCCAGCAGTGAAGGCGAGGACAGGGCGGATGGCTACACCTTC

D gene: TRBD1
J gene: TRBJ1-1
V gene: TRBV19
CDR3 protein: CASSIPTGVNTEAFF
CDR3 DNA: TGTGCCAGTAGTATTCCGACAGGGGTGAACACTGAAGCTTTCTTT

D gene: TRBD2
J gene: TRBJ2-2
V gene: TRBV11-2
CDR3 protein: CASRTLAGVNTGELFF
CDR3 DNA: TGTGCCAGCCGAACTCTAGCGGGAGTGAACACCGGGGAGCTGTTTTTT

D gene: .
J gene: TRBJ1-6
V gene: TRBV6-4
CDR3 protein: CASSEVCCGYNSPLHF
CDR3 DNA: TGTGCCAGCAGTGAAGTCTGTTGCGGATATAATTCACCCCTCCACTTT

D gene: .
J gene: TRBJ1-1
V gene: TRBV4-2
CDR3 protein: CASSQGAGREYTEAFF
CDR3 DNA: TGTGCCAGCAGCCAGGGGGCCGGCAGGGAGTATACTGAAGCTTTCTTT

D gene: TRBD2
J gene: TRBJ2-7
V gene: TRBV7-2
CDR3 protein: CASSPPGLAGDYEQYF
CDR3 DNA: TGTGCCAGCAGCCCCCCAGGACTAGCGGGGGACTACGAGCAGTACTTC

D gene: .
J gene: TRBJ1-3
V gene: TRBV25-1
CDR3 protein: CASSGTQGNAGNTIYF
CDR3 DNA: TGTGCCAGCAGTGGTACACAGGGAAACGCTGGAAACACCATATATTTT

D gene: .
J gene: TRBJ2-7
V gene: TRBV5-1
CDR3 protein: CASSSSGTGSYEQYF
CDR3 DNA: TGCGCCAGCAGCTCATCCGGGACTGGGTCTTACGAGCAGTACTTC

D gene: TRBD1
J gene: TRBJ2-7
V gene: TRBV14
CDR3 protein: CASSTRTGNEQYF
CDR3 DNA: TGTGCCAGCAGCACCCGGACAGGGAATGAGCAGTACTTC

D gene: .
J gene: TRBJ1-1
V gene: TRBV30
CDR3 protein: CAWSVPAGQSRNTEAFF
CDR3 DNA: TGTGCCTGGAGTGTACCCGCCGGACAGTCTAGGAACACTGAAGCTTTCTTT